These 32 T cell receptor beta chains originate from one sample sequenced in a study of CD8 T cells in Susac syndrome. Random hexamers were used to reverse transcribe an amount of roughly 0.45 to 1 ug RNA. One entry per CDR3 protein results from TCRdb running MiXCR on the immunoSEQ multiplex PCR reads. The sample has around 170,000 distinct CDR3 sequences, about 95% seen once; the top ten hold 0.15% to 0.2%. The specimen was CD8+ T cells from PBMCs. Receptors were obtained from a human donor with multiple sclerosis.

The chain carries TRBV6-5 and TRBJ2-1; unclear D gene. Germline CDR1 reads MNHEY; CDR2 reads SVGAGI. V shed 4 bases and J shed 9 bases, with 16 bases lying between them. The CDR3 spans 14 residues. CDR3 sequence (DNA): TGTGCCAGCAGTTCCACCCCAGGCTTCGGTGAGCAGTTCTTC. Its translation is CASSSTPGFGEQFF.

The rearrangement links TRBV29-1 to TRBJ2-2; weak D call: TRBD2 (5 bases). The V gene's germline CDR1 is SQVTM and CDR2 ANQGSEA. The CDR3 totals 12 residues. Between the trimmed V and J ends, which lost 1 base and 5 bases, there was a span of 5 bases. This CDR3 reads CSVEGETGELFF. The CDR3 bases are TGCAGCGTTGAAGGGGAGACCGGGGAGCTGTTTTTT.

The chain carries TRBV6-2 or TRBV6-3 and TRBJ2-1; perhaps D is TRBD1 or TRBD2 (5 bases each). This CDR3 comprises 16 residues. V dropped 5 bases and J dropped 0 bases, with 14 bases sitting between them. Germline CDR1 MNHEY, CDR2 SVGEGT. Here the CDR3 DNA reads TGTGCCAGCAGTCGGCCTTGGGGGAGCTCCTACAATGAGCAGTTCTTC. Amino acid sequence: CASSRPWGSSYNEQFF.

CDR3 nucleotides: TGTGCCAGCCCGGAACTACGTGTCTATGGCTACACCTTC. It is translated as CASPELRVYGYTF. This rearrangement joins TRBV2 to TRBJ1-2, with D uncertain. With 8 bases removed from V and 4 bases from J, the gap between germline ends came to 14 bases. Germline V gene lookup returns CDR1 SNHLY and CDR2 FYNNEI. This CDR3 spans 13 amino acids.

The genes are TRBV15 and TRBJ2-1; 13 bases are a match to TRBD2. V was pared by 9 bases and J by 7 bases, with 9 bases of the junction left unmatched. Germline CDR1 LNHNV, CDR2 YYDKDF (reference sequence). The CDR3 length is 15 residues. The DNA of the CDR3 is TGTGCCACAAAACTAGCGGGAGGGCCGTGGAATGAGCAGTTCTTC. This codes for CATKLAGGPWNEQFF.

The genes are TRBV12-3 or TRBV12-4 and TRBJ2-4; D remains ambiguous. The CDR3 consists of 16 residues. With 5 bases removed from V and 2 bases from J, the gap between germline ends came to 16 bases. DNA for the CDR3: TGTGCCAGCAGTCCGCCGGGTGAGATAACCAAAAACATTCAGTACTTC. Its translation is CASSPPGEITKNIQYF.

V gene TRBV7-9 combines with J gene TRBJ2-7, with D hard to call. This CDR3 contains 15 residues. Germline V gene lookup returns CDR1 SEHNR and CDR2 FQNEAQ (reference sequence). The V and J ends lost 4 bases and 3 bases respectively, with 16 bases between them. CDR3 sequence (DNA): TGTGCCAGCAGCTCCCCCCGGGCGTCCAGCTACGAGCAGTACTTC. Protein: CASSSPRASSYEQYF.

This clonotype is a singleton in its sample. CDR3 sequence: CAWSVQGSLQETQYF. DNA for the CDR3: TGTGCCTGGAGTGTACAAGGGAGTCTGCAAGAGACCCAGTACTTC. The chain couples TRBV30 to TRBJ2-5; D perhaps matches TRBD2 (5 bases). Germline V gives CDR1 GTSNPN, CDR2 SVGIG (reference sequence). CDR3 size: 15 residues. The V end was cut by 0 bases, the J end by 2 bases, with 13 bases between.

This chain joins TRBV9 and TRBJ2-1; D may correspond to TRBD1 or TRBD2 (5 bases each). Trimming left V 3 bases short and J 6 bases short, with 16 bases between. Per the germline V gene, CDR1 is SGDLS and CDR2 is YYNGEE. This CDR3 spans 15 amino acids. The CDR3 region is CASSGVGVAGNEQFF. CDR3 sequence (DNA): TGTGCCAGCAGCGGGGTGGGGGTCGCGGGCAATGAGCAGTTCTTC.

V gene TRBV2 combines with J gene TRBJ2-4; D gene uncertain. This CDR3 comprises 15 residues. Between the trimmed V and J ends, which lost 1 base and 1 base, there was a span of 8 bases. Germline V gene data show CDR1 as SNHLY and CDR2 as FYNNEI. CDR3 sequence reads: CASSEGKVAKNIQYF. The CDR3 DNA reads as TGTGCCAGCAGTGAAGGGAAGGTTGCCAAAAACATTCAGTACTTC.

The chain carries TRBV7-9 and TRBJ2-7; 8 bases are shared with TRBD1. The CDR3 consists of 17 residues. The V gene's germline CDR1 is SEHNR and CDR2 FQNEAQ (reference sequence). The J segment lost 0 bases and the V segment lost 5 bases, leaving 12 bases of the junction unmatched. Written as DNA, the CDR3 is TGTGCCAGCAGCCCTAAATGGGGACAGGAGAGCTCCTACGAGCAGTACTTC. Translating it yields CASSPKWGQESSYEQYF. The full variable domain, its missing parts supplied by reference TRBV7-9 and TRBJ2-7, is DTGVSQNPRHKITKRGQNVTFRCDPISEHNRLYWYRQTLGQGPEFLTYFQNEAQLEKSRLLSDRFSAERPKGSFSTLEIQRTEQGDSAMYLCASSPKWGQESSYEQYFGPGTRLTVT.

DNA of the CDR3: TGTGCCAGCTCACCACAGCAGCGGGAGGCTTGGCAGTACTTC. Amino acid sequence: CASSPQQREAWQYF. The chain has TRBV18 and TRBJ2-7, with 9 bases lining up with TRBD2. J lost 9 bases, V lost 1 base, and 7 bases had no gene match. The germline gives CDR1 KGHSH, CDR2 LQKENI. This CDR3 is 14 amino acids long.

The chain has TRBV6-5 and TRBJ1-2; 11 bases match TRBD1. With 7 bases clipped from V and 8 bases from J, the junction kept 6 bases outside the gene matches. The length of the CDR3 is 13 residues. CDR1 and CDR2 (germline): MNHEY, SVGAGI. CDR3 region: CASIGQGALGYTF. The CDR3 bases are TGTGCCAGCATTGGACAGGGGGCCCTCGGCTACACCTTC.

The rearrangement joins TRBV11-2 to TRBJ2-7; D unclear. V lost 1 base to trimming and J lost 5 bases, with 12 bases between them. Looked up from germline, CDR1 is SGHAT and CDR2 is FQNNGV. This CDR3 contains 14 residues. The CDR3 loop is CASSLGGSGHEQYF. In DNA, the CDR3 is TGTGCCAGCAGCTTAGGCGGTAGTGGCCACGAGCAGTACTTC.

The chain joins TRBV19 to TRBJ2-7, with D possibly matching TRBD1 (5 bases). The CDR3 spans 14 residues. The V and J ends lost 5 bases and 6 bases respectively, with 17 bases between them. Germline assignment: CDR1 LNHDA and CDR2 SQIVND (reference sequence). CDR3 protein: CASSPPTVGGEQYF. CDR3 coding DNA: TGTGCCAGTAGTCCCCCGACAGTTGGTGGCGAGCAGTACTTC.

The rearrangement links TRBV13 to TRBJ1-1; TRBD1 agrees at 10 bases. This CDR3 is built from 15 residues. V shed 6 bases, J shed 3 bases, and the junction held 7 bases outside the gene matches. Germline-derived CDR1 and CDR2 are PRHDT and FYEKMQ (reference sequence). The CDR3 DNA follows: TGTGCCAGCAGTCCCCAGGGACAGGGGTACACTGAAGCTTTCTTT. Translating gives CASSPQGQGYTEAFF.

The genes are TRBV27 and TRBJ1-2; 11 bases fit TRBD1. The CDR3 extends over 15 amino acids. The germline gives CDR1 MNHEY, CDR2 SMNVEV (reference sequence). The V segment lost 6 bases and the J segment 6 bases; nucleotides outside the gene matches: 9. The CDR3 DNA reads TGTGCCAGCAGGGACAGGGGGCAAAAAATGGATGGCTACACCTTC. It encodes CASRDRGQKMDGYTF.

The V gene is TRBV20-1, the J gene TRBJ2-2; 10 nucleotides agree with TRBD2. CDR3 length: 16 residues. V lost 0 bases and J lost 6; bases outside the gene matches: 7. The V gene's germline CDR1 is DFQATT and CDR2 SNEGSKA (reference sequence). CDR3 loop: CSARDPVGTSAGELFF. The CDR3 nucleotides are TGCAGTGCTAGAGATCCCGTCGGGACTAGCGCCGGGGAGCTGTTTTTT.

The CDR3 DNA reads TGTGCCAGCAGCCAAGTAGGACCTTTCTCCTACGAGCAGTACTTC. Its protein product is CASSQVGPFSYEQYF. This chain uses TRBV3-1 with TRBJ2-7; D gene uncertain. Looked up from germline, CDR1 is LGHDT and CDR2 is YNNKEL (reference sequence). The CDR3 runs 15 residues. Trimming took 1 base from V and 0 from J, leaving 10 bases between them.

In DNA, the CDR3 is TGTGCCAGCAGCTCGCTCGGTCAGCCCCAGCATTTT. Its translation: CASSSLGQPQHF. V is TRBV11-2 and J is TRBJ1-5; D uncertain. The CDR3 length is 12 residues. CDR1 is SGHAT, CDR2 FQNNGV, per germline. V was clipped by 4 bases and J by 6 bases, with 7 bases between them.

The rearrangement uses TRBV27 and TRBJ2-7; D ambiguous. The CDR3 runs to 12 residues. The V gene lost 5 bases and the J gene lost 6 bases, with 11 bases spanning the gap. Germline V gives CDR1 MNHEY, CDR2 SMNVEV (reference sequence). CDR3 sequence: CASSGVVGEQYF. The CDR3 DNA sequence: TGTGCCAGCAGTGGAGTAGTGGGCGAGCAGTACTTC.

The chain has TRBV6-1 and TRBJ2-1; maybe TRBD2 (5 bases). Germline V gene lookup returns CDR1 MNHNS and CDR2 SASEGT. The length of the CDR3 is 16 residues. Trimming pared 2 bases from V and 3 bases from J, leaving 14 bases between. CDR3 DNA sequence: TGTGCCAGCAGTGAATTAGCGACCCACCTCTACAATGAGCAGTTCTTC. Translated: CASSELATHLYNEQFF.

The V and J genes are TRBV28 and TRBJ1-1; unclear D gene. Germline values: CDR1 MDHEN, CDR2 SYDVKM. The CDR3 has 14 residues. V was clipped by 5 bases and J by 8 bases, with 18 bases between them. As DNA, the CDR3 is TGTGCCAGCAGTCCAATGGGATCTCATCTGGAAGCTTTCTTT. It encodes CASSPMGSHLEAFF. Full variable domain (rest looked up from reference TRBV28 and TRBJ1-1): DVKVTQSSRYLVKRTGEKVFLECVQDMDHENMFWYRQDPGLGLRLIYFSYDVKMKEKGDIPEGYSVSREKKERFSLILESASTNQTSMYLCASSPMGSHLEAFFGQGTRLTVV.

In its sample, this clonotype was seen once. The chain employs TRBV2 and TRBJ2-7; D uncertain. Germline V lookup: CDR1 SNHLY, CDR2 FYNNEI. CDR3 length: 14 residues. V was shortened by 9 bases and J by 2 bases, with 17 bases between the two germline ends. In DNA form, the CDR3 reads TGTGCCAGAAACGGTAACCAGACCCCCTACGAGCAGTACTTC. Residues: CARNGNQTPYEQYF.

The chain employs TRBV3-1 and TRBJ1-1; 7 bases map to TRBD1. The J segment lost 1 base and the V segment lost 4 bases, leaving 9 bases of the junction unmatched. CDR3 length: 16 amino acids. Germline-derived CDR1 and CDR2 are LGHDT and YNNKEL (reference sequence). CDR3 residues: CASSPLGGGANTEAFF. CDR3 coding DNA: TGTGCCAGCAGCCCACTGGGAGGGGGCGCGAACACTGAAGCTTTCTTT. The full variable domain, rest sourced from reference TRBV3-1 and TRBJ1-1, is DTAVSQTPKYLVTQMGNDKSIKCEQNLGHDTMYWYKQDSKKFLKIMFSYNNKELIINETVPNRFSPKSPDKAHLNLHINSLELGDSAVYFCASSPLGGGANTEAFFGQGTRLTVV.

The chain has TRBV6-5 and TRBJ2-7; D unresolved. Looked up from germline, CDR1 is MNHEY and CDR2 is SVGAGI. The CDR3 spans 14 residues. V was pared by 7 bases and J by 2 bases, with 15 bases between. The CDR3 region has the DNA TGTGCCAGCAATGTAATCGGGCACCCCTACGAGCAGTACTTC. It codes for CASNVIGHPYEQYF.

The V gene is TRBV29-1, the J gene TRBJ2-7, with a possible D match to TRBD1 (6 bases). The CDR3 covers 13 residues. Trimming shortened V by 4 bases and J by 0 bases, and 10 bases separated the two germline ends. Per the germline V gene, CDR1 is SQVTM and CDR2 is ANQGSEA. The CDR3 DNA is TGCAGCGTTGCTCAGGACAGCTCCTACGAGCAGTACTTC. It yields the protein CSVAQDSSYEQYF.

The CDR3 loop reads CASTLSTDTQYF. The DNA of the CDR3 is TGTGCCAGCACCCTTTCCACAGATACGCAGTATTTT. The rearrangement joins TRBV2 to TRBJ2-3; D is unresolved. The CDR3 runs to 12 residues. The V end was cut by 7 bases, the J end by 2 bases, with 7 bases between. The germline V gene encodes CDR1 SNHLY and CDR2 FYNNEI. The full variable domain, in which reference TRBV2 and TRBJ2-3 provide the parts outside the CDR3, is EPEVTQTPSHQVTQMGQEVILRCVPISNHLYFYWYRQILGQKVEFLVSFYNNEISEKSEIFDDQFSVERPDGSNFTLKIRSTKLEDSAMYFCASTLSTDTQYFGPGTRLTVL.

The chain links TRBV12-3 or TRBV12-4 to TRBJ2-3; D possibly matches TRBD1 or TRBD2 (5 bases each). This CDR3 region has 15 residues. Trimming took 3 bases from V and 2 from J, leaving 12 bases between them. CDR3 nucleotide sequence: TGTGCCAGCAGTTTCCCAGGGAGCCTCACAGATACGCAGTATTTT. As protein: CASSFPGSLTDTQYF.

The V and J genes are TRBV20-1 and TRBJ2-7; 9 positions match TRBD2. CDR3 length equals 16 residues. Germline V gives CDR1 DFQATT, CDR2 SNEGSKA (reference sequence). V shed 1 base and J 4 bases; nucleotides not matched to a gene: 11. CDR3: CSARGPSGTNGYEQYF. CDR3 bases: TGCAGTGCTAGAGGTCCTAGCGGGACAAATGGTTACGAGCAGTACTTC.

The chain carries TRBV11-2 and TRBJ2-3; 9 bases are a match to TRBD2. From germline, CDR1 is SGHAT and CDR2 FQNNGV. The CDR3 totals 17 residues. Trimming at V came to 5 bases and at J to 3 bases, leaving 12 bases not matched to a gene. CDR3 bases: TGTGCCAGCAGCCCGCGTCGGCGGGAGGGCCTTACAGATACGCAGTATTTT. Its translation is CASSPRRREGLTDTQYF.

The V call is TRBV7-9, the J call TRBJ1-2; no definite D call. Germline V gives CDR1 SEHNR, CDR2 FQNEAQ (reference sequence). CDR3 length: 13 residues. Between the trimmed V and J ends, which lost 7 bases and 6 bases, there was a span of 15 bases. CDR3 residues: CASTRSTLDGYTF. The CDR3 DNA reads as TGTGCCAGCACCCGTTCGACTTTGGATGGCTACACCTTC.